This entry features one TCR beta chain sequence. Its specificity is not known. Germline V gene lookup returns CDR1 GTSNPN and CDR2 SVGIG (reference sequence). This CDR3 is 17 amino acids long. After removal of 4 bases from V and 3 bases from J, the junction contained 18 bases not matched to a gene. This entry belongs to a study of shared clonotypes between healthy human individuals. Across the whole study: With ages of 18 to 49, the donors were two women and a few men. Overall study findings and caveats: Relative to their counterparts shared across all four donors, non-shared clonotypes exhibited diminished generation probabilities.

Using around 180 ng DNA, approximately 30,000 T cell genomes, the sorted-subset replicate PCRs were run. Per the original methods: Filtering differed for immunoSEQ, which gave only junction sequences without quality scores. Libraries were prepared by immunoSEQ multiplex PCR; TCRdb keeps only in-frame clonotypes and omits some of them. V, J and clone size were drawn from that table, and D and trimming were deduced from the DNA. The sample shows over 2 million clones, about 95% of them seen only once. CD45RO negativity and positive selection for CCR7 defined naive CD8 cells, a population that excluded terminally differentiated effector memory CD45RA+ cells.

Sequences were obtained from naive CD8+ T cells sorted from blood. V usage is TRBV30 and J usage is TRBJ2-7; 7 bases are shared with TRBD2. The sequence derives from a man between 18 and 35 years old in good health. The CDR3 coding sequence is TGTGCCTGGACTTCGCCAAACCAAGACGAGCGGGACTACGAGCAGTACTTC. The encoded protein is CAWTSPNQDERDYEQYF. Looking up the rest from reference TRBV30 and TRBJ2-7 gives the full variable domain: SQTIHQWPATLVQPVGSPLSLECTVEGTSNPNLYWYRQAAGRGLQLLFYSVGIGQISSEVPQNLSASRPQDRQFILSSKKLLLSDSGFYLCAWTSPNQDERDYEQYFGPGTRLTVT.